The 18 T cell receptor beta chains below all came from one sample that was sequenced in a study of blood T cell repertoires in COVID-19. Method: immunoSEQ multiplex PCR; TCRdb's copy keeps in-frame clones and lacks some. This table has approximately 65,000 clones, 90% appearing once. The specimen was peripheral blood. All receptors derive from a man between 50 and 59 years old with COVID-19, enrolled during active disease.

The chain carries TRBV5-1 and TRBJ1-1; 7 positions match TRBD1. J gave up 0 bases and V 5 bases, and 13 bases lay outside the gene matches. The germline V gene encodes CDR1 SGHRS and CDR2 YFSETQ. This CDR3 spans 17 amino acids. The CDR3 DNA reads as TGCGCCAGCAGTATTGGACCCCGGGGACAGATGAACACTGAAGCTTTCTTT. It translates to CASSIGPRGQMNTEAFF.

This clone was seen more than once but under ten times. V usage is TRBV12-3 or TRBV12-4 and J usage is TRBJ2-2; the D is unclear. CDR3 length: 10 residues. Deletions cut 9 bases from V and 6 bases from J, with 5 bases between. The CDR3 nucleotides are TGTGCCAGTTACTCCGGGGAGCTGTTTTTT. It encodes CASYSGELFF.

The J gene is TRBJ2-5, the V gene TRBV6-5; the match to TRBD1 covers 9 bases. Germline V gene sequence: CDR1 MNHEY, CDR2 SVGAGI. V trimming: 2 bases; J trimming: 5 bases; junction bases outside the gene matches: 9. CDR3 length: 16 amino acids. CDR3 nucleotide sequence: TGTGCCAGCAGTTACACCGGGACAGGGTTTATGGAGACCCAGTACTTC. Translation gives CASSYTGTGFMETQYF.

This chain uses TRBV2 with TRBJ1-5; D is perhaps TRBD1 (5 bases). V lost 3 bases and J lost 4, with 10 bases in between. The CDR3 totals 14 residues. The V gene's germline CDR1 is SNHLY and CDR2 FYNNEI. CDR3 coding DNA: TGTGCCAGCAGTGATCAGGGATCAAATCAGCCCCAGCATTTT. Its protein product is CASSDQGSNQPQHF.

The rearrangement joins TRBV3-1 (or the pseudogene TRBV3-2) to TRBJ1-1; a weak D match, TRBD1 (6 bases). V was clipped by 4 bases and J by 11 bases, with 17 bases between them. Germline-derived CDR1 and CDR2 are LGHDT and YNNKEL (reference sequence). CDR3 length equals 13 residues. The CDR3 DNA follows: TGTGCCAGCAGCCCCGGGGGGGGGCGCACGGCTTTCTTT. Its protein product is CASSPGGGRTAFF.

The chain uses TRBV6-7 and TRBJ2-1, with D tentatively TRBD2 (6 bases). TRBV6-7 is designated an ORF whose function remains uncertain. V lost 6 bases, J lost 2 bases, and 17 bases lay in between. The CDR3 length is 16 residues. The CDR3 bases are TGTGCCAGCAGCCTATTAGGGAGGAGGGCCTACAATGAGCAGTTCTTC. It yields the protein CASSLLGRRAYNEQFF.

The rearrangement joins TRBV28 to TRBJ1-1; the D gene is possibly TRBD1 (5 bases). This CDR3 spans 17 amino acids. V lost 3 bases and J lost 2, with 19 bases in between. The germline gives CDR1 MDHEN, CDR2 SYDVKM. The CDR3 region has the DNA TGTGCCAGCAGTTTTAATATTTACAGGAATATCAACACTGAAGCTTTCTTT. Translated, it gives CASSFNIYRNINTEAFF.

V usage is TRBV18 and J usage is TRBJ1-2, with a possible D match to TRBD1 (5 bases). The germline V gene encodes CDR1 KGHSH and CDR2 LQKENI. V lost 0 bases to trimming and J lost 8 bases, with 22 bases between them. The CDR3 consists of 17 residues. CDR3 sequence: CASSPPSLGQGLRGYTF. The CDR3 nucleotides read TGTGCCAGCTCACCACCAAGCCTTGGGCAGGGTTTGCGAGGCTACACCTTC.

The chain recombines TRBV2 with TRBJ1-5; D gene unclear. CDR3 length equals 12 residues. Per germline, CDR1 SNHLY and CDR2 FYNNEI. V lost 6 bases and J lost 5, with 8 bases in between. The CDR3 is CASSRDYQPQHF. The DNA for the CDR3 is TGTGCCAGCAGCCGTGACTATCAGCCCCAGCATTTT.

This sequence joins TRBV10-3 and TRBJ2-5; D may be TRBD1 (7 bases). The germline V and J ends were trimmed by 8 bases and 5 bases, with 15 bases remaining between them. Germline assignment: CDR1 ENHRY and CDR2 SYGVKD. The CDR3 is 13 amino acids. The CDR3 DNA sequence: TGTGCCATCGGGGGGACAGAGCGGGAGACCCAGTACTTC. It specifies CAIGGTERETQYF.

This chain connects TRBV5-4 to TRBJ2-3; no clear D gene. V shed 0 bases and J shed 9 bases, with 20 bases lying between them. CDR1 SGHNT and CDR2 YYREEE come from the germline V gene (reference sequence). The length of the CDR3 is 16 residues. The CDR3 DNA sequence: TGTGCCAGCAGCTTGGAGCAAGGCCCATCCCCGAGGACGCAGTATTTT. It specifies CASSLEQGPSPRTQYF.

This chain links TRBV28 with TRBJ2-3, with a tentative D call TRBD2 (7 bases). This CDR3 has 16 amino acids. Trimming stripped 4 bases from V and 1 base from J, with 15 bases between. Germline-derived CDR1 and CDR2 are MDHEN and SYDVKM. The CDR3, as DNA: TGTGCCAGCAGTTCCCCTTCGCGGGGGCGCACAGATACGCAGTATTTT. Amino acids: CASSSPSRGRTDTQYF.

This chain uses TRBV2 with TRBJ2-1, with 10 positions matching TRBD2. The CDR3 runs to 15 residues. V was pared by 6 bases and J by 7 bases, with 9 bases of the junction left unmatched. The germline CDR1 and CDR2 sequences are SNHLY and FYNNEI. This CDR3 is CASSPEREGRNEQFF. The CDR3 DNA is TGTGCCAGCAGCCCCGAGCGGGAGGGCCGGAATGAGCAGTTCTTC.

The chain joins TRBV12-5 to TRBJ1-1; 9 bases are a match to TRBD1. V dropped 0 bases and J dropped 1; count of bases not matched to a gene: 18. CDR3 length equals 21 residues. The germline V gene has CDR1 LGHNT and CDR2 FRNRAP. This CDR3 is CASGLVTPNGQGIFGNTEAFF. CDR3 coding DNA: TGTGCTAGTGGTTTGGTGACCCCCAATGGACAGGGGATTTTTGGGAACACTGAAGCTTTCTTT.

This clone appeared a single time. The gene calls are TRBV5-8 and TRBJ2-1; 9 bases fit TRBD1. J lost 5 bases, V lost 3 bases, and 9 bases had no gene match. CDR1 SGHTS and CDR2 YDEGEE come from the germline V gene. This CDR3 has 16 residues. The CDR3 loop reads CASSYRGQGLNNEQFF. The CDR3 DNA reads as TGTGCCAGCAGCTATCGCGGACAGGGGCTAAACAATGAGCAGTTCTTC.

This chain uses TRBV27 with TRBJ2-1; D is perhaps TRBD1 (6 bases). CDR1 is MNHEY and CDR2 is SMNVEV in the germline V gene (reference sequence). The V and J ends lost 11 bases and 2 bases respectively, with 19 bases between them. CDR3 length: 15 amino acids. The CDR3 nucleotides read TGTGCCTCACTAAGGGCAGGGGCGGCCTACAATGAGCAGTTCTTC. Residues: CASLRAGAAYNEQFF.

The gene calls are TRBV20-1 and TRBJ2-3; D remains unclear. This CDR3 contains 11 residues. Trimming pared 3 bases from V and 6 bases from J, leaving 7 bases between. The V gene's germline CDR1 is DFQATT and CDR2 SNEGSKA (reference sequence). The CDR3 spells CSASERDTQYF. The CDR3 DNA reads TGCAGTGCTAGTGAACGGGATACGCAGTATTTT.

The table lists this clone with a count of one. The chain links TRBV15 to TRBJ2-7, with D unresolved. Trimming took 0 bases from V and 2 from J, leaving 11 bases between them. In germline, CDR1 is LNHNV, CDR2 YYDKDF (reference sequence). This CDR3 is built from 15 residues. The CDR3, as DNA: TGTGCCACCAGCAGAGATCCGGCAGGCCCCTACGAGCAGTACTTC. It yields the protein CATSRDPAGPYEQYF.